This entry lists 18 T cell receptor beta chains sequenced from one sample in a study of sequential checkpoint blockade in melanoma. This sample's treatment: randomized to nivolumab then ipilimumab (arm A) or the reverse (arm B). Repertoires were generated with immunoSEQ multiplex PCR, while TCRdb's copy carries only in-frame clones and drops some. This repertoire shows fewer than 6,000 clones, approximately 30% found once; its top ten account for approximately 12%. The sequenced sample was tumor tissue (inferred from file names), obtained from a patient given nivolumab and ipilimumab in sequence. The receptors originated from a human donor with melanoma.

This chain links TRBV7-6 with TRBJ1-1; D not resolved. The germline gives CDR1 SGHVS, CDR2 FNYEAQ. This CDR3 is built from 15 residues. The ends were cut back, 4 bases at V and 2 bases at J, with 14 bases in the middle. CDR3 DNA sequence: TGTGCCAGCAGCTCTTCGGAAAGGGCCAACACTGAAGCTTTCTTT. Protein product: CASSSSERANTEAFF.

This clone has just one count. CDR3 sequence: CASSPTWTGETQYF. CDR3 sequence (DNA): TGTGCCAGTAGTCCCACTTGGACCGGAGAGACCCAGTACTTC. The rearrangement links TRBV19 to TRBJ2-5; D not certain. V lost 5 bases and J 4 bases, leaving 14 bases between the germline ends. The CDR3 has 14 amino acids. Germline V CDR1 and CDR2: LNHDA, SQIVND (reference sequence).

This clone was observed a handful of times. The chain employs TRBV18 and TRBJ1-5; 7 bases match TRBD1. CDR1 KGHSH and CDR2 LQKENI come from the germline V gene. The length of the CDR3 is 14 residues. V lost 2 bases to trimming and J lost 7 bases; unmatched junction nucleotides: 5. The CDR3 region has the DNA TGTGCCAGCTCACCAAGTGAGGGGGCACAGCCCCAGCATTTT. Protein sequence: CASSPSEGAQPQHF.

This clone was recorded a few times. A junction end diverges from the germline sequence, so it may reflect a read error. This sequence joins TRBV6-8 and TRBJ1-1, with 8 bases matching TRBD1. Germline-derived CDR1 and CDR2 are MNHGY and SAAAGT. This CDR3 region has 14 residues. This CDR3 is CASSFRTGQNRLTF. The CDR3 bases are TGTGCCAGCAGTTTTAGGACAGGGCAAAACCGGTTGACATTT.

In this sample, this clone is medium-sized. The genes are TRBV9 and TRBJ2-7, with unresolved D. V lost 4 bases and J 2 bases, leaving 10 bases between the germline ends. The CDR3 runs to 13 residues. Germline V CDR1 and CDR2: SGDLS, YYNGEE. This CDR3 is CASSPDGPYEQYF. The DNA of the CDR3 is TGTGCCAGCAGCCCTGACGGGCCCTACGAGCAGTACTTC.

The chain employs TRBV5-1 and TRBJ2-1; tentative D call: TRBD1 (5 bases). Germline V lookup: CDR1 SGHRS, CDR2 YFSETQ. The CDR3 loop spans 14 amino acids. The ends were cut back, 0 bases at V and 3 bases at J, with 7 bases in the middle. CDR3 nucleotide sequence: TGCGCCAGCAGCTTGGGGCAGGGCTACAATGAGCAGTTCTTC. It is translated as CASSLGQGYNEQFF. Full variable domain (rest looked up from reference TRBV5-1 and TRBJ2-1): KAGVTQTPRYLIKTRGQQVTLSCSPISGHRSVSWYQQTPGQGLQFLFEYFSETQRNKGNFPGRFSGRQFSNSRSEMNVSTLELGDSALYLCASSLGQGYNEQFFGPGTRLTVL.

This clone has just a few counts. The genes are TRBV18 and TRBJ2-1, with D possibly TRBD2 on 6 matching bases. Trimming removed 0 bases at V and 8 bases at J, with 11 bases between. CDR1 KGHSH and CDR2 LQKENI come from the germline V gene. The CDR3 is 14 amino acids. CDR3 sequence: CASSPPSREDEQFF. The CDR3 DNA reads as TGTGCCAGCTCACCACCGTCCAGGGAGGATGAGCAGTTCTTC. Complete variable domain (other parts from reference TRBV18 and TRBJ2-1): NAGVMQNPRHLVRRRGQEARLRCSPMKGHSHVYWYRQLPEEGLKFMVYLQKENIIDESGMPKERFSAEFPKEGPSILRIQQVVRGDSAAYFCASSPPSREDEQFFGPGTRLTVL.

This clone has only a few counts. The rearrangement links TRBV11-3 to TRBJ1-6; D call uncertain. Deletions cut 3 bases from V and 5 bases from J, with 8 bases between. From germline, CDR1 is SGHNT and CDR2 YENEEA. This CDR3 comprises 14 residues. Written as DNA, the CDR3 is TGTGCCAGCAGCTTGGTTGGGGATAATTCACCCCTCCACTTT. Protein: CASSLVGDNSPLHF.

Within the sample, this clone is medium-sized. This sequence joins TRBV9 and TRBJ1-2; 9 bases align to TRBD1. Per germline, CDR1 SGDLS and CDR2 YYNGEE. The CDR3 contains 16 residues. V lost 3 bases, J lost 7 bases, and 13 bases stayed unmatched. CDR3 residues: CASSASPGQGLPGYTF. For the CDR3, the DNA is TGTGCCAGCAGCGCTTCACCGGGACAGGGATTGCCTGGCTACACCTTC.

The chain employs TRBV29-1 and TRBJ2-7; D is ambiguous. The CDR3 runs 14 residues. Per germline, CDR1 SQVTM and CDR2 ANQGSEA. With 0 bases removed from V and 1 base from J, the gap between germline ends came to 10 bases. The CDR3 DNA reads as TGCAGCGTTGAAGAGGCAGGCAGTTCCTACGAGCAGTACTTC. Residues: CSVEEAGSSYEQYF.

V and J are TRBV30 and TRBJ2-1; no firm D call. The CDR3 sequence is 13 residues long. V was shortened by 4 bases and J by 6 bases, with 13 bases between the two germline ends. Germline assignment: CDR1 GTSNPN and CDR2 SVGIG (reference sequence). The CDR3 reads CAWTPSYGNEQFF. CDR3 in DNA: TGTGCCTGGACTCCTAGTTACGGCAATGAGCAGTTCTTC. Variable domain in full (rest from reference TRBV30 and TRBJ2-1): SQTIHQWPATLVQPVGSPLSLECTVEGTSNPNLYWYRQAAGRGLQLLFYSVGIGQISSEVPQNLSASRPQDRQFILSSKKLLLSDSGFYLCAWTPSYGNEQFFGPGTRLTVL.

The chain has TRBV15 and TRBJ1-2; 7 bases align to TRBD1. V gave up 5 bases and J gave up 3 bases; unmatched junction bases: 6. The V gene's germline CDR1 is LNHNV and CDR2 YYDKDF (reference sequence). CDR3 size: 14 residues. The DNA for the CDR3 is TGTGCCACCAGCTTACCCGGGACAGACTATGGCTACACCTTC. This gives the protein CATSLPGTDYGYTF.

The CDR3 protein is CASNRIGLAGSPQETQYF. CDR3 nucleotide sequence: TGTGCCAGCAACCGAATCGGACTAGCGGGGTCCCCCCAAGAGACCCAGTACTTC. V is TRBV6-8 and J is TRBJ2-5; TRBD2 aligns across 12 bases. Germline-derived CDR1 and CDR2 are MNHGY and SAAAGT. V shed 7 bases, J shed 1 base, and the junction held 13 bases outside the gene matches. The CDR3 covers 18 residues.

This rearrangement joins TRBV5-1 to TRBJ1-2; perhaps TRBD1 as D (5 bases). The germline CDR1 and CDR2 sequences are SGHRS and YFSETQ. Deletions cut 5 bases from V and 4 bases from J, with 18 bases between. The CDR3 contains 15 residues. CDR3 region: CASRAGFGRAYGYTF. For the CDR3, the DNA is TGCGCCAGCAGGGCAGGCTTTGGCAGGGCCTATGGCTACACCTTC.

This clone was detected ten times or more. The J gene is TRBJ1-1, the V gene TRBV11-3, with 10 positions matching TRBD1. Germline CDR1 and CDR2: SGHNT and YENEEA. This CDR3 comprises 15 residues. Trimming removed 3 bases from V and 5 bases from J; junction bases left unmatched: 6. The CDR3 DNA reads TGTGCCAGCAGCTTTAGACAGGGGGCAGGGACTGAAGCTTTCTTT. The encoded protein is CASSFRQGAGTEAFF.

In nucleotides, the CDR3 is TGTGCCAGCAGCTTTGGGGGTTTGCTCTACGAGCAGTACTTC. Residues: CASSFGGLLYEQYF. The chain couples TRBV11-3 to TRBJ2-7; either TRBD1 or TRBD2 may fit D (5 bases each). In germline, CDR1 is SGHNT, CDR2 YENEEA. The V gene lost 3 bases and the J gene lost 3 bases, with 12 bases spanning the gap. This CDR3 is built from 14 residues.

The J gene is TRBJ1-1, the V gene TRBV6-8, with 7 bases matching TRBD1. CDR1 MNHGY and CDR2 SAAAGT come from the germline V gene. J lost 4 bases, V lost 5 bases, and 10 bases had no gene match. The CDR3 extends over 15 amino acids. Here the CDR3 DNA reads TGTGCCAGCAGTATTGACAGGGTATCGAGCACTGAAGCTTTCTTT. It encodes CASSIDRVSSTEAFF.

This sequence joins TRBV6-8 and TRBJ1-3; the match to TRBD1 covers 8 bases. V gave up 6 bases and J gave up 2 bases; unmatched junction bases: 6. In germline, CDR1 is MNHGY, CDR2 SAAAGT. The CDR3 loop spans 15 amino acids. The CDR3 nucleotides read TGTGCCAGCAGCCTAGACAGGGGCCCTGGAAACACCATATATTTT. Its translation: CASSLDRGPGNTIYF.